Shown below are 12 T cell receptor beta chains from a single sample sequenced in a study of blood T cell repertoires in COVID-19. Repertoires were generated with immunoSEQ multiplex PCR, while TCRdb's copy carries only in-frame clones and drops some. The sample carries 150,000 to 200,000 clones, over 75% recorded once. The sequenced material came from peripheral blood. The receptors come from a woman in her 70s with acute or convalescent COVID-19.

This clone was found a few times. The V and J genes are TRBV2 and TRBJ1-6; TRBD1 is a possible D gene (5 bases). This CDR3 region has 14 residues. Germline V gene data show CDR1 as SNHLY and CDR2 as FYNNEI. V was trimmed by 5 bases and J by 5 bases, leaving 10 bases between them. CDR3 loop: CASSKDTDNSPLHF. The CDR3 nucleotides are TGTGCCAGCAGTAAGGACACGGATAATTCACCCCTCCACTTT.

Remarks on this clone: Here the CDR3 omits its conserved ending phenylalanine or tryptophan, so a read error is the likely source. Because the CDR3's place on the DNA is in doubt, the DNA is left out and the CDR3 is given as listed by TCRdb. The genes are TRBV19 and TRBJ1-4; the D call TRBD1 from the table was never checked on the DNA. From germline, CDR1 is LNHDA and CDR2 SQIVND (reference sequence). Termini included, the CDR3 measures 12 amino acids. This chain's CDR3 is CASSIVGQPPIL.

This clone was picked up a small number of times. The chain recombines TRBV6-5 with TRBJ2-1; the D gene is possibly TRBD1 (6 bases). Germline lookup yields CDR1 MNHEY and CDR2 SVGAGI. CDR3 length: 15 amino acids. V lost 3 bases and J 6 bases, leaving 15 bases between the germline ends. In DNA, the CDR3 is TGTGCCAGCAGTTATGGGTCAGGGGATGGCAATGAGCAGTTCTTC. Translated, it gives CASSYGSGDGNEQFF.

The J gene is TRBJ2-2, the V gene TRBV2, with D perhaps TRBD2 (6 bases). The CDR3 spans 17 residues. The germline V gene has CDR1 SNHLY and CDR2 FYNNEI. Trimming pared 11 bases from V and 0 bases from J, leaving 22 bases between. CDR3 loop: CAVSGTFLLANTGELFF. For the CDR3, the DNA is TGTGCCGTTTCCGGGACTTTCCTCCTCGCGAACACCGGGGAGCTGTTTTTT.

V is TRBV10-3 and J is TRBJ1-5; D is ambiguous. The CDR3 extends over 13 amino acids. The germline CDR1 and CDR2 sequences are ENHRY and SYGVKD. Trimming took 2 bases from V and 5 from J, leaving 7 bases between them. CDR3 amino acids: CAISEEVHQPQHF. CDR3 nucleotide sequence: TGTGCCATCAGTGAGGAGGTTCATCAGCCCCAGCATTTT.

The chain couples TRBV2 to TRBJ1-6; 8 positions agree with TRBD1. The CDR3 runs 14 residues. J lost 7 bases, V lost 4 bases, and 3 bases had no gene match. Germline V gives CDR1 SNHLY, CDR2 FYNNEI. Here the CDR3 DNA reads TGTGCCAGCAGTGTAGGGGACAGGAATTCACCCCTCCACTTT. This translates into CASSVGDRNSPLHF.

This clone has only a few counts. The chain couples TRBV6-1 to TRBJ2-1; the match to TRBD2 covers 10 bases. From germline, CDR1 is MNHNS and CDR2 SASEGT. There are 15 residues in the CDR3. With V trimmed by 3 bases and J by 3 bases, 2 bases remained unmatched. This CDR3 is CASSDGLAVYNEQFF. The DNA of the CDR3 is TGTGCCAGCAGTGACGGACTAGCGGTCTACAATGAGCAGTTCTTC.

V is TRBV19 and J is TRBJ1-1, with no clear D. V lost 5 bases, J lost 1 base, and 8 bases lay in between. The CDR3 contains 13 residues. Germline CDR1 reads LNHDA; CDR2 reads SQIVND (reference sequence). The CDR3 region has the DNA TGTGCCAGTAGTCCCAGGTGGAACACTGAAGCTTTCTTT. Translated, it gives CASSPRWNTEAFF.

CDR3 sequence: CASRDDRASEKLFF. The CDR3 DNA sequence: TGTGCCAGCAGAGACGACAGGGCGAGTGAAAAACTGTTTTTT. The chain employs TRBV2 and TRBJ1-4; 7 nucleotides align to TRBD1. J lost 7 bases, V lost 6 bases, and 8 bases had no gene match. The germline gives CDR1 SNHLY, CDR2 FYNNEI. CDR3 length equals 14 residues.

The V call is TRBV5-4, the J call TRBJ2-3; D may be TRBD1 (6 bases). CDR3 length: 14 residues. The V gene's germline CDR1 is SGHNT and CDR2 YYREEE (reference sequence). Trimming took off 2 bases at V and 3 bases at J, with 10 bases between the two ends. The CDR3 DNA is TGTGCCAGCAGCTTCCGGGACAAGACAGATACGCAGTATTTT. It encodes CASSFRDKTDTQYF.

The genes are TRBV19 and TRBJ2-1; a possible D gene is TRBD1 (8 bases). The CDR3 length is 16 residues. The germline V gene encodes CDR1 LNHDA and CDR2 SQIVND (reference sequence). Trimming took off 6 bases at V and 1 base at J, with 16 bases between the two ends. CDR3 residues: CASSKQGGGSYNEQFF. CDR3 sequence (DNA): TGTGCCAGTAGCAAACAGGGGGGAGGGTCCTACAATGAGCAGTTCTTC. Supplemented by reference TRBV19 and TRBJ2-1, the full variable domain reads DGGITQSPKYLFRKEGQNVTLSCEQNLNHDAMYWYRQDPGQGLRLIYYSQIVNDFQKGDIAEGYSVSREKKESFPLTVTSAQKNPTAFYLCASSKQGGGSYNEQFFGPGTRLTVL.

The chain recombines TRBV3-1 (or the pseudogene TRBV3-2) with TRBJ2-3; 7 nucleotides agree with TRBD2. This CDR3 is 15 amino acids long. Looked up from germline, CDR1 is LGHDT and CDR2 is YNNKEL (reference sequence). Germline trimming cut 1 base from V and 4 bases from J; bases unmatched to any gene: 5. The CDR3 DNA sequence: TGTGCCAGCAGCCAAGTGGGCGGGAGCGCAGATACGCAGTATTTT. Amino acid sequence: CASSQVGGSADTQYF.